The TCR beta chain under discussion was sequenced for a study of shared clonotypes between healthy human individuals. The V gene end was trimmed by 11 bases and the J gene end by 0 bases; junction bases not matched to a gene: 13. This CDR3 comprises 15 residues. Germline V gene lookup returns CDR1 MNHEY and CDR2 SVGAGI. Genomic DNA per cell subset filled all wells of several immunoSEQ plates. Sequenced by immunoSEQ multiplex PCR; TCRdb stores in-frame clones only, minus some. The sample has over 850,000 clones, approximately 80% seen once. The chain uses TRBV6-5 and TRBJ2-7, with TRBD1 identical over 7 bases. This receptor was identified in a man between 18 and 29 years old in good health. Some clones in this sample may be carry-over from other donors' samples. Source material: memory CD4+ T cells from PBMCs. Subset meaning: CD45RA-negative fraction. Written as DNA, the CDR3 is TGTGCCCGCGCCGCCGGGACAGCGAGCTCCTACGAGCAGTACTTC. This encodes CARAAGTASSYEQYF.